A selection of T cell receptor beta chains follows, all from one sample in a study of cytomegalovirus exposure and HLA in healthy donors. Method: immunoSEQ multiplex PCR; TCRdb's copy keeps in-frame clones and lacks some. The table includes fewer than 200,000 clones, about 77% detected once. Sequenced material: PBMCs. These receptors all stem from a woman between 45 and 65 years old in good health and CMV-seronegative. CDR3s include the opening cysteine and the closing phenylalanine or tryptophan. Each record gives: clone size, D gene, J gene, V gene, CDR3 protein, CDR3 DNA. D genes are given only for firm matches. Part of the rows lack a size; the others show once, few, many or a class for expanded clones.

size: NA
D: TRBD1
J: TRBJ1-2
V: TRBV7-8
CDR3: CASSLGGQGADGYTF
DNA: TGTGCCAGCAGCTTAGGGGGACAGGGGGCGGATGGCTACACCTTC

size: NA
D: NA
J: TRBJ1-5
V: TRBV19
CDR3: CASSIRDTRNQPQHF
DNA: TGTGCCAGTAGTATCCGGGACACCCGCAATCAGCCCCAGCATTTT

size: few
D: NA
J: TRBJ2-1
V: TRBV5-6
CDR3: CASRRAAGYEQFF
DNA: TGTGCCAGCAGGAGGGCCGCTGGCTATGAGCAGTTCTTC

size: NA
D: NA
J: TRBJ1-1
V: TRBV9
CDR3: CASSVEMGLVTEAFF
DNA: TGTGCCAGCAGCGTAGAAATGGGGCTGGTCACTGAAGCTTTCTTT

size: NA
D: TRBD1
J: TRBJ1-2
V: TRBV28
CDR3: CASSLQGAIYGYTF
DNA: TGTGCCAGCAGTTTACAGGGGGCGATATATGGCTACACCTTC

size: NA
D: NA
J: TRBJ1-2
V: TRBV5-1
CDR3: CASSGGYPRNYGYTF
DNA: TGCGCCAGCAGCGGGGGGTATCCGCGTAACTATGGCTACACCTTC

size: few
D: TRBD1
J: TRBJ2-3
V: TRBV28
CDR3: CASSQTGGPDTQYF
DNA: TGTGCCAGCAGTCAGACAGGGGGCCCAGATACGCAGTATTTT

size: NA
D: TRBD2
J: TRBJ2-1
V: TRBV25-1
CDR3: CASSGTSGRRNEQFF
DNA: TGTGCCAGCAGTGGAACTAGCGGGAGAAGGAATGAGCAGTTCTTC

size: NA
D: NA
J: TRBJ1-1
V: TRBV10-3
CDR3: CAISEQVEGTEAFF
DNA: TGTGCCATCAGCGAACAGGTGGAGGGCACTGAAGCTTTCTTT

size: NA
D: TRBD1
J: TRBJ2-4
V: TRBV7-9
CDR3: CASSMGTVWGNIQYF
DNA: TGTGCCAGCAGCATGGGGACAGTGTGGGGGAACATTCAGTACTTC

size: once
D: NA
J: TRBJ1-5
V: TRBV28
CDR3: CASSPETGGNQPQHF
DNA: TGTGCCAGCAGTCCAGAGACAGGAGGCAATCAGCCCCAGCATTTT

size: NA
D: TRBD1
J: TRBJ1-1
V: TRBV5-4
CDR3: CASSLNRGTMNTEAFF
DNA: TGTGCCAGCAGCCTCAACAGGGGGACAATGAACACTGAAGCTTTCTTT